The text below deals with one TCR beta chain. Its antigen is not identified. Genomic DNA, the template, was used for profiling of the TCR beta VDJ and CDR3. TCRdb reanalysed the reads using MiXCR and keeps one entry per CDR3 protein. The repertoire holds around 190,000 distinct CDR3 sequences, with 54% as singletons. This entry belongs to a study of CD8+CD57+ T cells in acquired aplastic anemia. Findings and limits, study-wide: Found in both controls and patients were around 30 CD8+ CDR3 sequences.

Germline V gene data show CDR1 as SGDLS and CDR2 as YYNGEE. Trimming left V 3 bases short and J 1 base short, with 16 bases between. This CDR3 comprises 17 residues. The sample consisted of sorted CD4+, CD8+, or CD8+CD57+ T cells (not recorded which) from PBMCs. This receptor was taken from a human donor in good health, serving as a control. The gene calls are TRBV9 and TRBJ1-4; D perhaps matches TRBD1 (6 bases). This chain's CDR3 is CASSGSAGGVTNEKLFF. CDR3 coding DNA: TGTGCCAGCAGCGGGAGTGCGGGGGGCGTAACTAATGAAAAACTGTTTTTT.